This T cell receptor (beta chain) emerged from a study of T-cell memory formation after mild COVID-19. Overall study findings and caveats: What remained unconfirmed was the SARS-CoV-2 specificity of second-wave clones peaking on day 37. From day 15 to 85, contracting clones were balanced between CD4 and CD8, whereas later expanders leaned toward CD4+.

The germline V gene encodes CDR1 MNHNY and CDR2 SVGAGI (reference sequence). Trimming cost V 5 bases and J 4 bases, with 14 bases left between them. CDR3 length equals 15 residues. TCRdb reprocessed the 5' RACE reads with MiXCR, giving one entry per CDR3 protein. This table holds tens of thousands of distinct CDR3 sequences, approximately 7.4% found once. Ten or more counts support this clonotype. Its antigen is still unknown. The rearrangement joins TRBV6-6 to TRBJ2-2; perhaps TRBD2 as D (7 bases). Input material: PBMCs or a T cell subset sorted from them (not recorded which). This TCR was sampled from an adult woman who had mild COVID-19 (a few samples of this study predate the infection). Cell type and time point are not known. CDR3 in DNA: TGTGCCAGCAGTACCCGGGGGGCGCCCACCGGGGAGCTGTTTTTT. Its protein is CASSTRGAPTGELFF.